This TCR beta chain was recovered during a study of OX40 agonist ivuxolimab in advanced cancers. Study summary: A partial response was reached by three patients: one with hepatocellular carcinoma and two with cutaneous melanoma.

This clone was counted a few times. What it binds is not known. Measured with immunoSEQ multiplex PCR; TCRdb has only the in-frame clones, and not every one. The sample lists some 73,000 clones, around 86% seen once, with 8% in the top ten. Points from the study as a whole: In the expanded peripheral T cells, antigen specificity was never determined.

V gave up 0 bases and J gave up 5 bases; unmatched junction bases: 9. In germline, CDR1 is MGHRA, CDR2 YSYEKL. The CDR3 is 17 amino acids. The gene calls are TRBV4-1 and TRBJ2-5; 10 bases are shared with TRBD2. Sequences were derived from CD4+ or CD8+ T cells sorted from blood, sampled in a trial of the OX40 agonist ivuxolimab. The clonotype originates from an adult with an advanced solid tumor such as melanoma, head and neck, liver or kidney cancer. This CDR3 reads CASSQDGSGRAGETQYF. DNA of the CDR3: TGCGCCAGCAGCCAAGATGGAAGCGGGAGGGCCGGGGAGACCCAGTACTTC.